The following is a TCR beta chain sequence with its context. The data originate from a study of blood T cell repertoires in COVID-19. Study-level information: The United States, Italy and Spain were the sources of the acute and convalescent COVID-19 samples. Nucleic acid was either cDNA or gDNA, and it came from T cells, B-cell-depleted T cells, or PBMCs.

Germline trimming cut 3 bases from V and 3 bases from J; bases unmatched to any gene: 11. The germline V gene encodes CDR1 WSHSY and CDR2 SAAADI. This CDR3 spans 17 amino acids. Profiled with immunoSEQ multiplex PCR; TCRdb holds only in-frame clones, not every one. The table has about 69,000 clones, roughly 87% seen once; the top ten hold about 3.2%. This chain links TRBV10-2 with TRBJ2-3; 8 bases align to TRBD2. The clonotype was recovered from a man older than 75 with acute or convalescent COVID-19. Material: peripheral blood. This CDR3 reads CASSDSAAGGKTDTQYF. DNA of the CDR3: TGCGCCAGCAGTGACTCCGCGGCGGGGGGAAAGACAGATACGCAGTATTTT.